The 13 T cell receptor beta chains below were found in one sample sequenced in a study of T cell clonotyping in hematopoietic cell transplantation. Assay used: immunoSEQ multiplex PCR; TCRdb lists only in-frame clones, some missing. The sample holds 40,000 to 45,000 clones, 94% seen once. The sequenced sample was peripheral blood mononuclear cells. Receptors were obtained from a woman aged 45-65 years in good health. Some clones in this sample may be carry-over from other donors' samples.

This chain links TRBV5-1 with TRBJ2-3; perhaps TRBD2 as D (7 bases). V was cut by 4 bases and J by 6 bases, with 24 bases left in between. Looked up from germline, CDR1 is SGHRS and CDR2 is YFSETQ. The CDR3 contains 17 residues. Here the CDR3 DNA reads TGCGCCAGCAGCCCGCCCAGGGGCGGGGGTAGTAGGGATACGCAGTATTTT. Residues: CASSPPRGGGSRDTQYF.

In its sample, this clone was seen once. The V call is TRBV28, the J call TRBJ2-1; 11 positions match TRBD2. This CDR3 spans 16 amino acids. Germline CDR1 MDHEN, CDR2 SYDVKM. The ends lost 5 bases at V and 8 bases at J; junction bases unmatched: 11. The CDR3: CASSHVIAGGSDEQFF. Written as DNA, the CDR3 is TGTGCCAGCAGTCACGTTATAGCGGGGGGGTCGGATGAGCAGTTCTTC.

The rearrangement links TRBV5-1 to TRBJ2-7, with no clear D. Trimming cost V 3 bases and J 3 bases, with 7 bases left between them. This CDR3 is 12 amino acids long. Germline assignment: CDR1 SGHRS and CDR2 YFSETQ. The CDR3 is CASSSPSYEQYF. The CDR3 region has the DNA TGCGCCAGCAGCTCCCCCAGCTACGAGCAGTACTTC.

The genes are TRBV7-8 and TRBJ2-5; no clear D gene. In germline, CDR1 is SGHVS, CDR2 FQNEAQ. The CDR3 is made up of 12 amino acids. V was pared by 5 bases and J by 4 bases, with 8 bases between. The CDR3 DNA follows: TGTGCCAGCAGCCCTGATGGAGAGACCCAGTACTTC. Translated, it gives CASSPDGETQYF.

The rearrangement uses TRBV4-3 and TRBJ2-7; D remains ambiguous. The CDR3 totals 14 residues. With 4 bases removed from V and 0 bases from J, the gap between germline ends came to 10 bases. Germline V gives CDR1 LGHNA, CDR2 YSLEER. The DNA for the CDR3 is TGCGCCAGCAGCCTCCGGACCGTCTCCTACGAGCAGTACTTC. Amino acid sequence: CASSLRTVSYEQYF.

The rearrangement joins TRBV4-1 to TRBJ2-7; perhaps TRBD2 as D (7 bases). The CDR3 has 16 residues. Germline V gives CDR1 MGHRA, CDR2 YSYEKL. The ends were cut back, 2 bases at V and 7 bases at J, with 21 bases in the middle. The CDR3 spells CASSQTPTGGPTEQYF. In DNA form, the CDR3 reads TGCGCCAGCAGCCAAACGCCAACGGGGGGCCCCACTGAGCAGTACTTC.

This clone was observed once. This sequence joins TRBV19 and TRBJ1-2, with TRBD1 identical over 12 bases. Germline values: CDR1 LNHDA, CDR2 SQIVND (reference sequence). J gave up 6 bases and V 3 bases, and 2 bases lay outside the gene matches. The CDR3 has 14 residues. In DNA, the CDR3 is TGTGCCAGTAGTATTGGGACAGGGGGCGATGGCTACACCTTC. Translated: CASSIGTGGDGYTF.

This clone was observed a handful of times. CDR3 loop: CASSLTGTATIQETQYF. The CDR3 bases are TGTGCCAGCAGCCTCACCGGGACAGCGACAATCCAAGAGACCCAGTACTTC. J is TRBJ2-5 and V is TRBV7-9, with 7 positions matching TRBD1. The CDR3 covers 17 residues. Germline V CDR1 and CDR2: SEHNR, FQNEAQ (reference sequence). With 5 bases clipped from V and 1 base from J, the junction kept 13 bases outside the gene matches.

This clone showed up just once. The chain employs TRBV4-3 and TRBJ2-1; D ambiguous. The CDR3 runs 15 residues. V was trimmed by 1 base and J by 6 bases, leaving 13 bases between them. Germline V lookup: CDR1 LGHNA, CDR2 YSLEER. The CDR3 bases are TGCGCCAGCAGCCAAGGGACGGATGGGGTCAATGAGCAGTTCTTC. It encodes CASSQGTDGVNEQFF.

This sequence joins TRBV19 and TRBJ1-5; D is perhaps TRBD1 (6 bases). Germline V gene sequence: CDR1 LNHDA, CDR2 SQIVND (reference sequence). CDR3 size: 16 residues. V was cut by 4 bases and J by 2 bases, with 15 bases left in between. This CDR3 reads CASSTPRTVGNQPQHF. The CDR3 region has the DNA TGTGCCAGTAGTACCCCAAGGACAGTCGGCAATCAGCCCCAGCATTTT.

V gene TRBV19 combines with J gene TRBJ2-7, with TRBD1 matching over 7 bases. The CDR3 totals 14 residues. Trimming cost V 4 bases and J 1 base; bases outside gene matches: 4. CDR1 and CDR2 (germline): LNHDA, SQIVND (reference sequence). CDR3 residues: CASSTDRLSYEQYF. For the CDR3, the DNA is TGTGCCAGTAGTACGGACAGGCTGTCCTACGAGCAGTACTTC. Together with reference TRBV19 and TRBJ2-7, the CDR3 gives the full variable domain: DGGITQSPKYLFRKEGQNVTLSCEQNLNHDAMYWYRQDPGQGLRLIYYSQIVNDFQKGDIAEGYSVSREKKESFPLTVTSAQKNPTAFYLCASSTDRLSYEQYFGPGTRLTVT.

This chain uses TRBV19 with TRBJ1-1; D is uncertain. CDR3 length: 13 residues. Trimming removed 4 bases from V and 1 base from J, with 7 bases in between. Germline V gives CDR1 LNHDA, CDR2 SQIVND (reference sequence). The chain's CDR3 is CASSSNRNTEAFF. The CDR3 region has the DNA TGTGCCAGTAGTAGTAACAGGAACACTGAAGCTTTCTTT.

The chain has TRBV19 and TRBJ1-1, with no clear D. Germline CDR1 is LNHDA and CDR2 is SQIVND (reference sequence). This CDR3 contains 15 residues. Deletions cut 1 base from V and 0 bases from J, with 9 bases between. This CDR3 reads CASSIGPGLNTEAFF. Written as DNA, the CDR3 is TGTGCCAGTAGTATAGGTCCCGGGTTGAACACTGAAGCTTTCTTT.